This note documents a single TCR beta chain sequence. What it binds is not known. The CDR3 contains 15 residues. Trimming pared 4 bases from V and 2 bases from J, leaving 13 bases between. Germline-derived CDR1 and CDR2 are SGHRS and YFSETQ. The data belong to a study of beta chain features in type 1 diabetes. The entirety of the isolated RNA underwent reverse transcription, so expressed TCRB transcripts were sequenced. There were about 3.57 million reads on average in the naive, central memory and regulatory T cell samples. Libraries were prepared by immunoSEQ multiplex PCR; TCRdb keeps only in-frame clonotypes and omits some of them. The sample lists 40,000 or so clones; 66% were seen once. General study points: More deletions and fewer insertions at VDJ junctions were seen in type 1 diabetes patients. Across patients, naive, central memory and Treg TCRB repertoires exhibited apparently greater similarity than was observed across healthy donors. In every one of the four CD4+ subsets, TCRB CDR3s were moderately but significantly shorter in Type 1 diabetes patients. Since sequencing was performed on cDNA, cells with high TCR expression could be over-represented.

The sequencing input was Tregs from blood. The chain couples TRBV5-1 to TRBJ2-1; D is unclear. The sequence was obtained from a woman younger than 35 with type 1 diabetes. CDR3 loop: CASSPLSGAYNEQFF. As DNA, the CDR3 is TGCGCCAGCAGCCCCCTTTCGGGTGCCTACAATGAGCAGTTCTTC. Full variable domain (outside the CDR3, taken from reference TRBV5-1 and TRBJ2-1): KAGVTQTPRYLIKTRGQQVTLSCSPISGHRSVSWYQQTPGQGLQFLFEYFSETQRNKGNFPGRFSGRQFSNSRSEMNVSTLELGDSALYLCASSPLSGAYNEQFFGPGTRLTVL.